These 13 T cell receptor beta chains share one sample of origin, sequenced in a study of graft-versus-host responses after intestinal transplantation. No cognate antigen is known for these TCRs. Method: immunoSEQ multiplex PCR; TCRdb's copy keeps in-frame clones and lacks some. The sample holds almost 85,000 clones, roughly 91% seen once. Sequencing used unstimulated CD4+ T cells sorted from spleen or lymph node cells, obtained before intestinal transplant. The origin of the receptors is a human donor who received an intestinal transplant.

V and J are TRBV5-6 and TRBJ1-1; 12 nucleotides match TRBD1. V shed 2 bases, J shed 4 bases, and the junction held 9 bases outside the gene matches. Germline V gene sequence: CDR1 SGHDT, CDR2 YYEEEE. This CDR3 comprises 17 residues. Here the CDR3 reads CASSLRDRGPGGTEAFF. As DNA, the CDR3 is TGTGCCAGCAGCTTACGGGACAGGGGGCCAGGGGGCACTGAAGCTTTCTTT.

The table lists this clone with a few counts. The CDR3, as DNA: TGCGCCAGCAGCCAACATAGCAAAGAAAAACTGTTTTTT. Its protein is CASSQHSKEKLFF. The J gene is TRBJ1-4, the V gene TRBV4-1; D remains ambiguous. Trimming took off 2 bases at V and 8 bases at J, with 9 bases between the two ends. The CDR3 is 13 amino acids. Per the germline V gene, CDR1 is MGHRA and CDR2 is YSYEKL.

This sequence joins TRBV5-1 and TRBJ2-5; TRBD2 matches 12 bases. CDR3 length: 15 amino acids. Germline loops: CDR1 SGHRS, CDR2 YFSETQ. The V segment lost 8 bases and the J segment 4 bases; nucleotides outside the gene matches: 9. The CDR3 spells CASMGLAGSGETQYF. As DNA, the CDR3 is TGCGCCAGTATGGGACTAGCGGGTTCAGGAGAGACCCAGTACTTC.

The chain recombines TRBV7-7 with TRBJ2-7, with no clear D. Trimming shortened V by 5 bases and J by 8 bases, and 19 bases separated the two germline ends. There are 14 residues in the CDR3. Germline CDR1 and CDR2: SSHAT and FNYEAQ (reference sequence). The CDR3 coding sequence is TGTGCCAGCAGCGAGGCGGCTAGGAATTCGCAGCAGTACTTC. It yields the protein CASSEAARNSQQYF.

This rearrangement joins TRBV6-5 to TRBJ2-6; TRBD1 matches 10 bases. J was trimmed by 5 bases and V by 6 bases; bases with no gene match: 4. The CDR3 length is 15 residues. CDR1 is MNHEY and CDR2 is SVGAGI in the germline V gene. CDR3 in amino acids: CASRSTGGWANVLTF. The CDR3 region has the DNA TGTGCCAGCAGGTCGACAGGGGGCTGGGCCAACGTCCTGACTTTC.

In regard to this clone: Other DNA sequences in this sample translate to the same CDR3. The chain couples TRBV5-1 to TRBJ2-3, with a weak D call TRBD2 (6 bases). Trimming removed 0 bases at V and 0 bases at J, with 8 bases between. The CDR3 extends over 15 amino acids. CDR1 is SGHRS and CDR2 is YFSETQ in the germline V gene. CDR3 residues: CASSLAGGSTDTQYF. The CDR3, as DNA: TGCGCCAGCAGCTTGGCCGGGGGAAGCACAGATACGCAGTATTTT.

The CDR3: CASSLGTANTEAFF. The CDR3 DNA follows: TGTGCCAGCAGCTTGGGGACAGCGAACACTGAAGCTTTCTTT. The chain combines TRBV5-5 with TRBJ1-1, with D possibly TRBD1 on 6 matching bases. This CDR3 has 14 amino acids. V was trimmed by 0 bases and J by 1 base, leaving 7 bases between them. Germline CDR1 reads SGHKS; CDR2 reads YYEKEE (reference sequence).

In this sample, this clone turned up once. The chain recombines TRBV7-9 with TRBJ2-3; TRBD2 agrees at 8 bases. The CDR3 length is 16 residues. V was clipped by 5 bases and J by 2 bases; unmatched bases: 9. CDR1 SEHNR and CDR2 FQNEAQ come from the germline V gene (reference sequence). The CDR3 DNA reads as TGTGCCAGCAGCCACGCTGGCGGGAGGCACACAGATACGCAGTATTTT. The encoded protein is CASSHAGGRHTDTQYF. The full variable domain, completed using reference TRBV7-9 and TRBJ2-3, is DTGVSQNPRHKITKRGQNVTFRCDPISEHNRLYWYRQTLGQGPEFLTYFQNEAQLEKSRLLSDRFSAERPKGSFSTLEIQRTEQGDSAMYLCASSHAGGRHTDTQYFGPGTRLTVL.

The chain's CDR3 is CASSVSPGSDTQYF. As DNA, the CDR3 is TGTGCCAGCAGCGTTAGCCCGGGGTCAGATACGCAGTATTTT. This chain joins TRBV7-2 and TRBJ2-3; D is perhaps TRBD2 (5 bases). Germline CDR1 SGHTA, CDR2 FQGNSA. The germline V and J ends were trimmed by 5 bases and 4 bases, with 13 bases remaining between them. The CDR3 is 14 residues long.

DNA of the CDR3: TGTGCCAGCAGCTCTCTCCGCTTGACTAGCACAGATACGCAGTATTTT. Amino acids: CASSSLRLTSTDTQYF. The chain has TRBV7-9 and TRBJ2-3; no reliable D call. Trimming took 4 bases from V and 0 from J, leaving 14 bases between them. Germline V gene data show CDR1 as SEHNR and CDR2 as FQNEAQ (reference sequence). The CDR3 contains 16 residues.

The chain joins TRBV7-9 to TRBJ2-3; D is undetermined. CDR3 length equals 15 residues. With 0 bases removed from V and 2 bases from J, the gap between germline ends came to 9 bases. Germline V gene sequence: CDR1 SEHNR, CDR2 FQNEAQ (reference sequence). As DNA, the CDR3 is TGTGCCAGCAGCTTAGCGGGTAGCTCCACAGATACGCAGTATTTT. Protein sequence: CASSLAGSSTDTQYF.

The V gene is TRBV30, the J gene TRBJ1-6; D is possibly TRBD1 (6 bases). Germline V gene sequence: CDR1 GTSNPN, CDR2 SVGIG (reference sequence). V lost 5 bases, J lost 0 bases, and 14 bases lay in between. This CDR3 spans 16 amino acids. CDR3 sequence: CAWAGDRSSYNSPLHF. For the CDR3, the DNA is TGTGCCTGGGCTGGTGACAGGAGCTCCTATAATTCACCCCTCCACTTT.

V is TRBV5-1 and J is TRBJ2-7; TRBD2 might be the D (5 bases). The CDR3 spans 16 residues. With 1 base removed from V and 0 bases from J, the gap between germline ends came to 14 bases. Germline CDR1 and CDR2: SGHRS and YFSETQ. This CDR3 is CASSLSGPGVSYEQYF. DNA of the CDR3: TGCGCCAGCAGCTTGAGCGGCCCTGGGGTCTCCTACGAGCAGTACTTC.